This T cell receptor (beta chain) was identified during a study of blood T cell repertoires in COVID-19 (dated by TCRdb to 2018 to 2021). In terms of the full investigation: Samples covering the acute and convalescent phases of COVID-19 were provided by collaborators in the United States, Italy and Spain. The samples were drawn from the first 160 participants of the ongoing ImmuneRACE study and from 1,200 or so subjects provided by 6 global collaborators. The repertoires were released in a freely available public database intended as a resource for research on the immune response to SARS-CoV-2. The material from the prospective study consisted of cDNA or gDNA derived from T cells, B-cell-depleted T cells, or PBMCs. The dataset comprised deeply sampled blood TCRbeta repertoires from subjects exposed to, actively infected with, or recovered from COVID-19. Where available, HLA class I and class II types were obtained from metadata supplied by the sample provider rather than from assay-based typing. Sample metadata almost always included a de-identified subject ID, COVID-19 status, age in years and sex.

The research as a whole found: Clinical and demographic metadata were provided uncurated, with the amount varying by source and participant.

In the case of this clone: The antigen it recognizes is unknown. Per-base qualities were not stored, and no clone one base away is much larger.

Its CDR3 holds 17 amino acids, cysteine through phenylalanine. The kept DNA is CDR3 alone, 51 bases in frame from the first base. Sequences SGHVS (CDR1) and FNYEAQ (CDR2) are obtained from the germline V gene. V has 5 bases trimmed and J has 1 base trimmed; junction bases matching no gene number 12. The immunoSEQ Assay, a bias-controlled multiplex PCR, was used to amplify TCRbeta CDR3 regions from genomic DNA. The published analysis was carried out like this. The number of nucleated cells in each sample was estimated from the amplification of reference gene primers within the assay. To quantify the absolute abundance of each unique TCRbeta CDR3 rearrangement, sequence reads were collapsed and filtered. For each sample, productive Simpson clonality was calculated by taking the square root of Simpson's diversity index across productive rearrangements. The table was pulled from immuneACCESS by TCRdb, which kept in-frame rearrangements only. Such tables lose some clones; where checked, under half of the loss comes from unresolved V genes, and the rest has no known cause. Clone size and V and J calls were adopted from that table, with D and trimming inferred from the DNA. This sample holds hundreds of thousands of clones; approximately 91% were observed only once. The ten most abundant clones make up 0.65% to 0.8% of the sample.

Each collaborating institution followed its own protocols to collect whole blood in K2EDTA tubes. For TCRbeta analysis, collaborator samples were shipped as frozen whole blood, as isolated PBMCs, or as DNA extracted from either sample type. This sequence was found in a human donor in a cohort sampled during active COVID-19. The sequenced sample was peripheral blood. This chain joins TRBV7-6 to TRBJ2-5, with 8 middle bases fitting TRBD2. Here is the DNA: TGTGCCAGCAGCACCCCCCGGGAGGGTTGGATCCAAGAGACCCAGTACTTC. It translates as CASSTPREGWIQETQYF. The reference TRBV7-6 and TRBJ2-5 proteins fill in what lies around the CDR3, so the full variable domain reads GAGVSQSPRYKVTKRGQDVALRCDPISGHVSLYWYRQALGQGPEFLTYFNYEAQQDKSGLPNDRFSAERPEGSISTLTIQRTEQRDSAMYRCASSTPREGWIQETQYFGPGTRLLVL.